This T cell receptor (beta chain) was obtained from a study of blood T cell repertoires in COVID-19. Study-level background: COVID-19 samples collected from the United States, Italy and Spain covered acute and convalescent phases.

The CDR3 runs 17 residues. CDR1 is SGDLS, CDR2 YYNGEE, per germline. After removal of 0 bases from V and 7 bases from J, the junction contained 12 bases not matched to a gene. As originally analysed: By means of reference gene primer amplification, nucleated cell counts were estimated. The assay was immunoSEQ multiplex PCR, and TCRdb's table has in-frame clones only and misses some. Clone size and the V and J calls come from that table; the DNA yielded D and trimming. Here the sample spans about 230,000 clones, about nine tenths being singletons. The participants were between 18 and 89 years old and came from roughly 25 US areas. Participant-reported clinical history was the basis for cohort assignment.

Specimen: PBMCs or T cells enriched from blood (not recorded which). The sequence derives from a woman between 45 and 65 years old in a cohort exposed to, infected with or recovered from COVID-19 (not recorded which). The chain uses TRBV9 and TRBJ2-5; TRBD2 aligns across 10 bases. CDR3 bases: TGTGCCAGCAGCGTAGAGAGTAGCGGGGGGTTTACGGGGACCCAGTACTTC. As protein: CASSVESSGGFTGTQYF. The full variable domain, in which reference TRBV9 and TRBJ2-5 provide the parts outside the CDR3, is DSGVTQTPKHLITATGQRVTLRCSPRSGDLSVYWYQQSLDQGLQFLIQYYNGEERAKGNILERFSAQQFPDLHSELNLSSLELGDSALYFCASSVESSGGFTGTQYFGPGTRLLVL.